This entry lists 10 T cell receptor beta chains sequenced from one sample in a study of cytomegalovirus exposure and HLA in healthy donors. With 60 Vbeta and 13 Jbeta primers, the PCR was carried out. TCRdb's table, derived via immunoSEQ multiplex PCR, lists solely in-frame clones and lacks some. The sample has 150,000 to 200,000 clones; 70% are singletons. Sequencing was performed on PBMCs. These receptors came from a young man in good health and CMV-seropositive.

J is TRBJ2-5 and V is TRBV27, with D tentatively TRBD1 (6 bases). Trimming removed 5 bases from V and 2 bases from J, with 9 bases in between. The germline V gene encodes CDR1 MNHEY and CDR2 SMNVEV (reference sequence). The CDR3 spans 13 residues. The CDR3 coding sequence is TGTGCCAGCAGTCGGGACACGCAAGAGACCCAGTACTTC. Translation gives CASSRDTQETQYF.

This clone was detected a few times. The chain recombines TRBV29-1 with TRBJ2-1; 11 bases align to TRBD2. Trimming at V came to 4 bases and at J to 5 bases, leaving 4 bases not matched to a gene. The CDR3 has 14 residues. CDR1 SQVTM and CDR2 ANQGSEA come from the germline V gene. The CDR3 DNA is TGCAGCGTTGGCACTAGCGGGAGCCACAATGAGCAGTTCTTC. Translated, it gives CSVGTSGSHNEQFF.

In this sample, this clone turned up a few times. The rearrangement uses TRBV15 and TRBJ1-4; D remains ambiguous. The V end lost 2 bases, the J end lost 8 bases, and 9 bases lay between the germline ends. The CDR3 contains 13 residues. CDR1 is LNHNV and CDR2 is YYDKDF in the germline V gene (reference sequence). The CDR3 loop reads CATSRHSLEKLFF. The CDR3 DNA sequence: TGTGCCACCAGCAGACACTCTTTGGAAAAACTGTTTTTT.

The rearrangement links TRBV19 to TRBJ2-5; 8 positions match TRBD2. CDR1 is LNHDA and CDR2 is SQIVND in the germline V gene (reference sequence). V trimming: 11 bases; J trimming: 7 bases; junction bases outside the gene matches: 15. There are 14 residues in the CDR3. CDR3 bases: TGTGCCGCCTCAGCTACGGGAGGGCTGGGGACCCAGTACTTC. Protein: CAASATGGLGTQYF. Filled out from reference TRBV19 and TRBJ2-5, the complete variable domain reads DGGITQSPKYLFRKEGQNVTLSCEQNLNHDAMYWYRQDPGQGLRLIYYSQIVNDFQKGDIAEGYSVSREKKESFPLTVTSAQKNPTAFYLCAASATGGLGTQYFGPGTRLLVL.

This rearrangement joins TRBV19 to TRBJ1-4; 7 bases line up with TRBD1. The germline V gene encodes CDR1 LNHDA and CDR2 SQIVND (reference sequence). The CDR3 consists of 15 residues. Trimming cost V 5 bases and J 5 bases; bases outside gene matches: 8. This CDR3 reads CASSRTRGANEKLFF. CDR3 coding DNA: TGTGCCAGTAGTCGAACCAGGGGGGCCAATGAAAAACTGTTTTTT.

The chain is built from TRBV6-5 and TRBJ1-2; 9 nucleotides line up with TRBD1. The germline V gene has CDR1 MNHEY and CDR2 SVGAGI. Germline trimming cut 2 bases from V and 10 bases from J; bases unmatched to any gene: 11. The CDR3 runs to 15 residues. Here the CDR3 DNA reads TGTGCCAGCAGTTACAGGTGGACAGGGGAAGGCGACTACACCTTC. This sequence encodes CASSYRWTGEGDYTF.

This clone was picked up a small number of times. The chain carries TRBV5-6 and TRBJ2-2, with TRBD1 matching over 7 bases. V lost 5 bases to trimming and J lost 5 bases; unmatched junction nucleotides: 9. Germline V lookup: CDR1 SGHDT, CDR2 YYEEEE. CDR3 size: 15 residues. CDR3 region: CASSQTPGGTGELFF. CDR3 nucleotide sequence: TGTGCCAGCAGTCAAACGCCAGGGGGTACCGGGGAGCTGTTTTTT.

The rearrangement links TRBV19 to TRBJ2-4, with a possible D match to TRBD2 (5 bases). Looked up from germline, CDR1 is LNHDA and CDR2 is SQIVND (reference sequence). This CDR3 spans 13 amino acids. Between the trimmed V and J ends, which lost 5 bases and 8 bases, there was a span of 13 bases. As DNA, the CDR3 is TGTGCCAGTAGTCCCCTCGGGGTCGACATTCAGTACTTC. It is translated as CASSPLGVDIQYF.

The rearrangement uses TRBV25-1 and TRBJ1-1; a weak D match, TRBD1 (6 bases). Germline lookup yields CDR1 MGHDK and CDR2 SYGVNS. V lost 1 base and J lost 8, with 23 bases in between. The CDR3 consists of 17 residues. The CDR3 sequence: CASSESQRFATGTEAFF. The CDR3 DNA reads TGTGCCAGCAGTGAATCTCAAAGATTTGCCACAGGGACCGAAGCTTTCTTT.

The rearrangement joins TRBV27 to TRBJ1-6; possibly TRBD1 for D (6 bases). This CDR3 region has 16 residues. Germline V CDR1 and CDR2: MNHEY, SMNVEV (reference sequence). V was shortened by 6 bases and J by 1 base, with 13 bases between the two germline ends. CDR3 nucleotides: TGTGCCAGCAGCAGTGAGGGGGTGTCCTATAATTCACCCCTCCACTTT. Its protein product is CASSSEGVSYNSPLHF.